This TCR beta chain is from a study of control samples from healthy donors and cancer patients. Some clones are missing from TCRdb's copy, which holds only in-frame ones; the method was immunoSEQ multiplex PCR. Of under 200,000 clones in the sample, roughly 95% were seen once. Looked up from germline, CDR1 is SGHDN and CDR2 is FVKESK. CDR3 length equals 11 residues. Trimming cost V 4 bases and J 6 bases, with 6 bases left between them. In this sample, this clone turned up once. The V call is TRBV14, the J call TRBJ2-5; the D gene is possibly TRBD2 (5 bases). Input material: blood. This TCR was sampled from a woman in her 30s in good health. The chain's CDR3 is CASSLGKTQYF. DNA of the CDR3: TGTGCCAGCAGCCTCGGGAAGACCCAGTACTTC.